This TCR beta chain was sequenced in a study of blood T cell repertoires in COVID-19. Study-level information: The United States, Italy and Spain supplied acute and convalescent COVID-19 samples. Sources were T cells, B-cell-depleted T cells, or PBMCs; the material itself was cDNA or gDNA.

Original methodology: Amplification of reference gene primers was used by the study to estimate nucleated cell counts. This table comes from immunoSEQ multiplex PCR, and its TCRdb copy is limited to in-frame clones, with some not included. Clone size and V and J calls were adopted from that table, with D and trimming inferred from the DNA. In the table there are approximately 170,000 clones, 84% of which are singletons. Trimming pared 7 bases from V and 4 bases from J, leaving 10 bases between. Germline lookup yields CDR1 SNHLY and CDR2 FYNNEI. The CDR3 is 12 amino acids. Seattle patients were enrolled during active infection and followed longitudinally. The sample holds one count of this clone.

The chain employs TRBV2 and TRBJ1-2, with no clear D. The material sequenced was peripheral blood. This sequence originates from a woman aged 70-85 years with COVID-19, enrolled during active disease. The CDR3, as DNA: TGTGCCAGCATCGGGTTGAGCTATGGCTACACCTTC. This gives the protein CASIGLSYGYTF.